This T cell receptor (beta chain) was found in a study of blood T cell repertoires in COVID-19. The sample holds one count of this clone. The junction had 12 bases not matched to a gene; V was cut back by 5 bases and J by 5 bases. Germline CDR1 SEHNR, CDR2 FQNEAQ (reference sequence). This CDR3 comprises 16 residues. This table comes from immunoSEQ multiplex PCR, and its TCRdb copy is limited to in-frame clones, with some not included. The sample includes around 160,000 clones, around four fifths of them seen just once. This chain links TRBV7-9 with TRBJ1-1, with 9 bases lining up with TRBD1. The receptor was derived from a woman aged 55-70 years who had recovered from COVID-19. The sequencing sample was made of PBMCs or T cells enriched from blood (not recorded which). As DNA, the CDR3 is TGTGCCAGCAGCCCTACGGGACAGGGATTGAGAACTGAAGCTTTCTTT. As protein: CASSPTGQGLRTEAFF.